The T cell receptor (beta chain) described here comes from a study of blood T cell repertoires in COVID-19. At the level of the study: Both acute and convalescent COVID-19 samples were obtained from the United States, Italy and Spain. PBMCs, B-cell-depleted T cells, or T cells were the source of the cDNA or gDNA that made up the material.

This clone was observed a few times. Authors' analysis steps: Estimation of nucleated cell counts relied on the amplification of reference gene primers. The table came from immunoSEQ multiplex PCR; TCRdb's copy has only in-frame clones and leaves some out. That table gives V, J and clone size, and the DNA gave D and trimming. This sample has some 76,000 clones, with roughly 90% found just once. The V gene's germline CDR1 is SNHLY and CDR2 FYNNEI. CDR3 size: 14 residues. The ends lost 6 bases at V and 0 bases at J; junction bases unmatched: 2. This chain links TRBV2 with TRBJ2-7; 10 bases line up with TRBD1. The sequenced material came from peripheral blood. The sequence was obtained from a man in his 60s with acute or convalescent COVID-19. CDR3 nucleotides: TGTGCCAGCAGCGACAGGGGGCCCTCCTACGAGCAGTACTTC. Protein product: CASSDRGPSYEQYF.